Each of the 24 T cell receptor beta chains below was sequenced from the same sample in a study of T-cell reconstitution after alpha-beta-depleted transplantation in children (dated by TCRdb to the mid-2010s). Library creation used PCR. TCRdb records Illumina HiSeq 2500 as the sequencer. TCR library preparation used molecular barcoding, with unique molecular identifiers applied to normalize quantification of the TCRbeta repertoire. TCRdb took the public reads, trimmed them with fastp at Q25, ran MiXCR for clone calling and kept in-frame beta chains. When rows share a CDR3 protein, they turn into one entry using the most common DNA and genes. This sample lists about 600,000 distinct CDR3 sequences; more than 20% were detected once. The top ten clonotypes cover about 14% of the sample. Per the publication, the treatment or condition label means: allogeneic hematopoietic cell transplantation with graft depleted of TCRalphabeta T cells and CD19 B cells.

The specimen comprised PBMCs, mostly from graft donor cells, sampled 360 days after TCRalphabeta/CD19-depleted stem cell transplant. Every receptor here comes from a boy under two years old who had a stem cell transplant for acute myeloid leukemia, so the T cells may come from the graft donor.

This clonotype was picked up many times. This chain links TRBV20-1 with TRBJ2-3; 8 nucleotides align to TRBD2. The CDR3 runs to 14 residues. J gave up 6 bases and V 0 bases, and 5 bases lay outside the gene matches. Germline-derived CDR1 and CDR2 are DFQATT and SNEGSKA (reference sequence). The CDR3 loop is CSARDFSGEDTQYF. The CDR3 region has the DNA TGCAGTGCTAGAGATTTTAGCGGGGAGGATACGCAGTATTTT.

V is TRBV30 and J is TRBJ2-6; either TRBD1 or TRBD2 may fit D (5 bases each). The germline V gene encodes CDR1 GTSNPN and CDR2 SVGIG (reference sequence). V lost 2 bases, J lost 2 bases, and 13 bases lay in between. This CDR3 comprises 16 residues. The CDR3: CAWSPTWDPGANVLTF. CDR3 in DNA: TGTGCCTGGAGTCCCACTTGGGACCCTGGGGCCAACGTCCTGACTTTC.

The rearrangement links TRBV18 to TRBJ2-3; 10 bases line up with TRBD2. The CDR3 has 16 amino acids. Trimming cost V 2 bases and J 4 bases; bases outside gene matches: 6. Germline CDR1 is KGHSH and CDR2 is LQKENI. The CDR3 sequence: CASSPSSGGAADTQYF. CDR3 nucleotide sequence: TGTGCCAGCTCACCATCGAGCGGGGGGGCGGCAGATACGCAGTATTTT.

This sequence joins TRBV5-1 and TRBJ1-1, with 7 nucleotides matching TRBD1. CDR3 size: 14 residues. Germline loops: CDR1 SGHRS, CDR2 YFSETQ. Trimming at V came to 4 bases and at J to 3 bases, leaving 6 bases not matched to a gene. The CDR3 protein is CASSLGTAYTEAFF. In DNA, the CDR3 is TGCGCCAGCAGCCTAGGGACAGCTTACACTGAAGCTTTCTTT.

This clonotype was seen at least ten times. This chain uses TRBV9 with TRBJ2-5; no clear D gene. The CDR3 has 14 residues. V was trimmed by 0 bases and J by 2 bases, leaving 8 bases between them. Germline V gene data show CDR1 as SGDLS and CDR2 as YYNGEE. CDR3 in amino acids: CASSVVDAQETQYF. Written as DNA, the CDR3 is TGTGCCAGCAGCGTAGTAGACGCACAAGAGACCCAGTACTTC. The whole variable domain, filled in from reference TRBV9 and TRBJ2-5, reads DSGVTQTPKHLITATGQRVTLRCSPRSGDLSVYWYQQSLDQGLQFLIQYYNGEERAKGNILERFSAQQFPDLHSELNLSSLELGDSALYFCASSVVDAQETQYFGPGTRLLVL.

The V gene is TRBV12-3 or TRBV12-4, the J gene TRBJ2-6, with TRBD1 matching over 7 bases. J lost 3 bases, V lost 4 bases, and 3 bases had no gene match. This CDR3 comprises 15 residues. The CDR3 spells CASSSTGVGANVLTF. For the CDR3, the DNA is TGTGCCAGCAGTTCCACAGGGGTTGGGGCCAACGTCCTGACTTTC.

The chain recombines TRBV20-1 with TRBJ2-3; 11 nucleotides align to TRBD2. This CDR3 region has 14 residues. In germline, CDR1 is DFQATT, CDR2 SNEGSKA (reference sequence). V trimming: 1 base; J trimming: 4 bases; junction bases outside the gene matches: 1. The chain's CDR3 is CSARASGGSDTQYF. CDR3 bases: TGCAGTGCTAGAGCTAGCGGGGGGTCAGATACGCAGTATTTT.

Here the CDR3 DNA reads TGTGCCAGCAGTAGCAGGTACCAAGCTTTCTTT. Its protein is CASSSRYQAFF. The chain links TRBV28 to TRBJ1-1; D is unclear. Germline CDR1 MDHEN, CDR2 SYDVKM. The CDR3 length is 11 residues. V lost 5 bases to trimming and J lost 9 bases, with 10 bases between them.

This clonotype was recorded at least ten times. The chain links TRBV7-9 to TRBJ2-3, with D perhaps TRBD1 (6 bases). With 6 bases removed from V and 4 bases from J, the gap between germline ends came to 8 bases. This CDR3 spans 12 amino acids. The germline CDR1 and CDR2 sequences are SEHNR and FQNEAQ (reference sequence). As DNA, the CDR3 is TGTGCCAGCAGAGGGGGTGCAGATACGCAGTATTTT. This translates into CASRGGADTQYF.

This clonotype was seen more than once but under ten times. The chain has TRBV20-1 and TRBJ2-3; 7 positions match TRBD1. CDR3 size: 14 residues. The germline gives CDR1 DFQATT, CDR2 SNEGSKA (reference sequence). With 4 bases clipped from V and 2 bases from J, the junction kept 6 bases outside the gene matches. The DNA of the CDR3 is TGCAGTGCTACCCGGGACAGACTCACAGATACGCAGTATTTT. This translates into CSATRDRLTDTQYF.

This clonotype turned up a few times. The chain recombines TRBV27 with TRBJ2-1; D is perhaps TRBD2 (7 bases). V was clipped by 5 bases and J by 6 bases, with 17 bases between them. The CDR3 runs to 15 residues. Germline CDR1 and CDR2: MNHEY and SMNVEV (reference sequence). CDR3: CASSGPGGRVNEQFF. CDR3 bases: TGTGCCAGCAGTGGCCCGGGGGGCCGAGTCAATGAGCAGTTCTTC.

This clonotype was detected ten times or more. V and J are TRBV20-1 and TRBJ2-7; D remains ambiguous. The CDR3 totals 14 residues. Germline V lookup: CDR1 DFQATT, CDR2 SNEGSKA (reference sequence). V was clipped by 0 bases and J by 2 bases, with 11 bases between them. The CDR3 region has the DNA TGCAGTGCTAGAGATCGCCGGGCCCCCTACGAGCAGTACGTC. Protein product: CSARDRRAPYEQYV.

The chain uses TRBV21-1 and TRBJ2-1; the D call TRBD1 from the table was never checked on the DNA. TRBV21-1 is labeled a pseudogene. This CDR3 contains 16 residues. CDR3 in amino acids: CASSKKGVSSYNEQFF. The CDR3 DNA reads as TGTGCCAGCAGCAAAAAGGGGGTAAGCTCCTACAATGAGCAGTTCTTC.

The rearrangement links TRBV20-1 to TRBJ2-3; a weak D match, TRBD2 (6 bases). CDR1 and CDR2 (germline): DFQATT, SNEGSKA (reference sequence). This CDR3 has 17 residues. V was pared by 0 bases and J by 2 bases, with 18 bases between. The CDR3 loop reads CSARDRGGVAVTDTQYF. Written as DNA, the CDR3 is TGCAGTGCTAGAGATCGGGGTGGGGTAGCGGTCACAGATACGCAGTATTTT.

This rearrangement joins TRBV7-9 to TRBJ2-3; D is perhaps TRBD1 or TRBD2 (5 bases each). Germline lookup yields CDR1 SEHNR and CDR2 FQNEAQ (reference sequence). The CDR3 spans 16 residues. Between the trimmed V and J ends, which lost 4 bases and 9 bases, there was a span of 23 bases. This chain's CDR3 is CASSSTPATGGRTQYF. The CDR3 DNA follows: TGTGCCAGCAGCTCGACCCCCGCGACTGGGGGTCGCACGCAGTATTTT.

The rearrangement joins TRBV6-5 to TRBJ2-3, with a tentative D call TRBD1 (6 bases). Trimming stripped 4 bases from V and 3 bases from J, with 14 bases between. CDR1 and CDR2 from the germline V gene are MNHEY and SVGAGI. The CDR3 has 15 amino acids. The CDR3 coding sequence is TGTGCCAGCAGTTTACAGGGAATCGGGACAGATACGCAGTATTTT. Protein sequence: CASSLQGIGTDTQYF.

This clonotype has a handful of counts. The gene calls are TRBV29-1 and TRBJ2-5; D may correspond to TRBD1 or TRBD2 (6 bases each). Trimming shortened V by 3 bases and J by 2 bases, and 19 bases separated the two germline ends. CDR3 length: 16 residues. Germline V gene lookup returns CDR1 SQVTM and CDR2 ANQGSEA. The CDR3 DNA sequence: TGCAGCGTTGAGTCCGTCCCGGGGGCCAGTCAAGAGACCCAGTACTTC. It yields the protein CSVESVPGASQETQYF.

The chain couples TRBV29-1 to TRBJ1-3, with TRBD1 matching over 10 bases. Germline CDR1 SQVTM, CDR2 ANQGSEA. After removal of 5 bases from V and 3 bases from J, the junction contained 7 bases not matched to a gene. CDR3 length equals 15 residues. The CDR3 DNA is TGCAGCGTTCTCCGACAGGGGGCAGGTGGAAACACCATATATTTT. This gives the protein CSVLRQGAGGNTIYF.

The chain combines TRBV7-8 with TRBJ2-3; 10 nucleotides agree with TRBD2. Germline V lookup: CDR1 SGHVS, CDR2 FQNEAQ. The J segment lost 5 bases and the V segment lost 1 base, leaving 6 bases of the junction unmatched. The CDR3 contains 16 residues. The DNA of the CDR3 is TGTGCCAGCAGCTTAGAGGTTCTAGCGGGGGTAGATACGCAGTATTTT. Protein: CASSLEVLAGVDTQYF.

This clonotype came up many times. The rearrangement links TRBV4-1 to TRBJ2-1; D gene unclear. CDR1 is MGHRA, CDR2 YSYEKL, per germline. CDR3 length equals 13 residues. V lost 1 base to trimming and J lost 7 bases, with 8 bases between them. Here the CDR3 DNA reads TGCGCCAGCAGCCAAGCTTTAGAGAATGAGCAGTTCTTC. It codes for CASSQALENEQFF.

This clonotype showed up just a few times. This chain links TRBV29-1 with TRBJ2-5, with D perhaps given as TRBD1 or TRBD2 (6 bases each). V lost 7 bases, J lost 7 bases, and 19 bases lay in between. Germline CDR1 and CDR2: SQVTM and ANQGSEA. This CDR3 region has 13 residues. The CDR3 is CSAQRRDMGTQYF. The CDR3 DNA reads TGCAGCGCCCAGCGGCGGGACATGGGGACCCAGTACTTC.

The genes are TRBV4-2 and TRBJ2-2, with TRBD1 matching over 8 bases. V lost 7 bases to trimming and J lost 0 bases; unmatched junction nucleotides: 10. The CDR3 loop spans 17 amino acids. CDR1 and CDR2 (germline): LGHNA, YNFKEQ. The CDR3 spells CASKTKRQGTNTGELFF. CDR3 DNA sequence: TGTGCCAGCAAAACGAAACGACAGGGGACGAACACCGGGGAGCTGTTTTTT.

This clonotype was counted only a few times. CDR3 DNA: TGTGCCAGCAGTCACGACCGGGGAAATCAGCCCCAGCATTTT. It is translated as CASSHDRGNQPQHF. This chain joins TRBV6-2 or TRBV6-3 and TRBJ1-5; no clear D gene. V lost 5 bases, J lost 4 bases, and 12 bases lay in between. From germline, CDR1 is MNHEY and CDR2 SVGEGT. CDR3 length: 14 residues.

The rearrangement links TRBV7-9 to TRBJ1-4, with D perhaps matching TRBD1 (5 bases). CDR3 length: 12 residues. Germline CDR1 is SEHNR and CDR2 is FQNEAQ (reference sequence). Trimming stripped 5 bases from V and 10 bases from J, with 11 bases between. CDR3 sequence: CASSPATGKLFF. DNA of the CDR3: TGTGCCAGCAGCCCAGCAACAGGAAAACTGTTTTTT.